The next 31 T cell receptor beta chains were all read from a single sample in a study of shared clonotypes between healthy human individuals. Terminally differentiated effector memory CD45RA+ cells were left out of the naive CD8 fraction, which was CD45RO-negative and positively selected for CCR7. Assay used: immunoSEQ multiplex PCR; TCRdb lists only in-frame clones, some missing. The repertoire holds about 2.1 million clones, with about 93% as singletons. The sequencing input was naive CD8+ T cells from PBMCs. The receptor source for this set is a man aged 18 to 35 in good health. Some clones in this sample may be carry-over from other donors' samples.

The chain employs TRBV28 and TRBJ1-5, with D unclear. The CDR3 is 16 amino acids. Germline-derived CDR1 and CDR2 are MDHEN and SYDVKM. V was cut by 5 bases and J by 2 bases, with 16 bases left in between. The CDR3 spells CASSQARVVGNQPQHF. CDR3 DNA: TGTGCCAGCAGTCAGGCGAGGGTAGTTGGCAATCAGCCCCAGCATTTT.

The V and J genes are TRBV11-2 and TRBJ2-5; 10 bases align to TRBD1. CDR1 and CDR2 from the germline V gene are SGHAT and FQNNGV. CDR3 length equals 15 residues. J lost 4 bases, V lost 3 bases, and 5 bases had no gene match. CDR3 sequence (DNA): TGTGCCAGCAGCTTGACAGGGGGCAATCGAGAGACCCAGTACTTC. Translated: CASSLTGGNRETQYF.

The chain employs TRBV12-5 and TRBJ2-1; 9 bases agree with TRBD1. The V gene end was trimmed by 1 base and the J gene end by 5 bases; junction bases not matched to a gene: 0. Germline V CDR1 and CDR2: LGHNT, FRNRAP. CDR3 length: 14 amino acids. The chain's CDR3 is CASGLGTGDNEQFF. The CDR3 DNA follows: TGTGCTAGTGGTTTGGGGACAGGGGACAATGAGCAGTTCTTC.

J is TRBJ2-7 and V is TRBV9; TRBD2 matches at 12 bases. The CDR3 length is 16 residues. From germline, CDR1 is SGDLS and CDR2 YYNGEE. Trimming removed 4 bases from V and 2 bases from J; junction bases left unmatched: 7. This CDR3 is CASSSSGRALTYEQYF. For the CDR3, the DNA is TGTGCCAGCAGCTCTAGCGGGAGGGCCCTTACCTACGAGCAGTACTTC.

The genes are TRBV15 and TRBJ2-2; D gene uncertain. There are 14 residues in the CDR3. In germline, CDR1 is LNHNV, CDR2 YYDKDF (reference sequence). V was shortened by 0 bases and J by 6 bases, with 8 bases between the two germline ends. The CDR3 spells CATSREGRPGELFF. As DNA, the CDR3 is TGTGCCACCAGCAGAGAGGGCCGGCCCGGGGAGCTGTTTTTT.

The J gene is TRBJ2-7, the V gene TRBV6-6, with unresolved D. Germline V CDR1 and CDR2: MNHNY, SVGAGI (reference sequence). The CDR3 has 15 residues. V lost 0 bases to trimming and J lost 1 base, with 10 bases between them. This CDR3 is CASSYSLGGSYEQYF. For the CDR3, the DNA is TGTGCCAGCAGTTACTCATTGGGCGGATCCTACGAGCAGTACTTC.

The chain is built from TRBV6-5 and TRBJ2-6, with no clear D. Deletions cut 6 bases from V and 0 bases from J, with 9 bases between. In germline, CDR1 is MNHEY, CDR2 SVGAGI. The CDR3 contains 15 residues. Here the CDR3 DNA reads TGTGCCAGCAGGGTACAGAGCTCTGGGGCCAACGTCCTGACTTTC. Translating gives CASRVQSSGANVLTF.

V and J are TRBV29-1 and TRBJ1-2; D gene ambiguous. The CDR3 length is 13 residues. V lost 0 bases and J lost 7, with 12 bases in between. Germline assignment: CDR1 SQVTM and CDR2 ANQGSEA. The CDR3 is CSVEDPGWSGYTF. As DNA, the CDR3 is TGCAGCGTTGAAGATCCCGGATGGAGTGGCTACACCTTC.

The chain carries TRBV13 and TRBJ2-7; D is undetermined. The V end lost 0 bases, the J end lost 0 bases, and 12 bases lay between the germline ends. Looked up from germline, CDR1 is PRHDT and CDR2 is FYEKMQ (reference sequence). There are 16 residues in the CDR3. Written as DNA, the CDR3 is TGTGCCAGCAGCTTAGGAGGGCAGGAGAGCTCCTACGAGCAGTACTTC. Translation gives CASSLGGQESSYEQYF. Variable domain in full (rest from reference TRBV13 and TRBJ2-7): AAGVIQSPRHLIKEKRETATLKCYPIPRHDTVYWYQQGPGQDPQFLISFYEKMQSDKGSIPDRFSAQQFSDYHSELNMSSLELGDSALYFCASSLGGQESSYEQYFGPGTRLTVT.

Concerning this clone itself: This sample includes further DNA sequences coding for the same CDR3. This rearrangement joins TRBV19 to TRBJ1-3; D ambiguous. The germline gives CDR1 LNHDA, CDR2 SQIVND (reference sequence). The length of the CDR3 is 12 residues. Trimming took off 9 bases at V and 3 bases at J, with 9 bases between the two ends. The DNA of the CDR3 is TGTGCCAGCCGGACGGTTGGAAACACCATATATTTT. Its protein is CASRTVGNTIYF.

This clone was seen only once. The gene calls are TRBV10-3 and TRBJ2-3, with TRBD2 matching over 14 bases. V lost 4 bases and J lost 3; bases outside the gene matches: 6. CDR3 length: 17 amino acids. Germline V CDR1 and CDR2: ENHRY, SYGVKD. The CDR3 reads CAISVQTSGRETDTQYF. CDR3 nucleotides: TGTGCCATCAGTGTTCAGACTAGCGGGAGGGAGACAGATACGCAGTATTTT.

This chain joins TRBV19 and TRBJ2-2, with 7 nucleotides matching TRBD1. Looked up from germline, CDR1 is LNHDA and CDR2 is SQIVND (reference sequence). J lost 7 bases, V lost 2 bases, and 7 bases had no gene match. CDR3 length: 15 residues. The CDR3 nucleotides read TGTGCCAGTAGTATATCTGACAGGGCGGGCGGGGAGCTGTTTTTT. It yields the protein CASSISDRAGGELFF.

The V call is TRBV18, the J call TRBJ2-1, with D possibly matching TRBD1 (5 bases). The V gene's germline CDR1 is KGHSH and CDR2 LQKENI. The CDR3 has 18 amino acids. The V end lost 3 bases, the J end lost 3 bases, and 21 bases lay between the germline ends. The CDR3 protein is CASSPDRLTVTNYNEQFF. The DNA for the CDR3 is TGTGCCAGCTCACCCGACAGACTGACTGTAACAAACTACAATGAGCAGTTCTTC.

V usage is TRBV13 and J usage is TRBJ2-1; 10 bases match TRBD2. The CDR3 sequence is 16 residues long. CDR1 is PRHDT, CDR2 FYEKMQ, per germline (reference sequence). With V trimmed by 5 bases and J by 4 bases, 8 bases remained unmatched. This chain's CDR3 is CASSTSLAGVYNEQFF. As DNA, the CDR3 is TGTGCCAGCAGCACATCCCTAGCGGGAGTATACAATGAGCAGTTCTTC. The whole variable domain, filled in from reference TRBV13 and TRBJ2-1, reads AAGVIQSPRHLIKEKRETATLKCYPIPRHDTVYWYQQGPGQDPQFLISFYEKMQSDKGSIPDRFSAQQFSDYHSELNMSSLELGDSALYFCASSTSLAGVYNEQFFGPGTRLTVL.

This clone occurred once. The chain combines TRBV27 with TRBJ2-1; 7 positions match TRBD2. Losses at the gene ends were 2 bases for V and 5 bases for J; bases not matched to a gene: 9. CDR3 length equals 16 residues. Looked up from germline, CDR1 is MNHEY and CDR2 is SMNVEV (reference sequence). CDR3 in DNA: TGTGCCAGCAGTTTAAAGGCGGGAGTATCGAACAATGAGCAGTTCTTC. Its translation is CASSLKAGVSNNEQFF.

This sequence joins TRBV30 and TRBJ2-7, with D unclear. Germline CDR1 and CDR2: GTSNPN and SVGIG (reference sequence). With 2 bases removed from V and 3 bases from J, the gap between germline ends came to 14 bases. The CDR3 has 14 residues. The CDR3 DNA reads as TGTGCCTGGAGTAGGGCAGTGGCCCTCTACGAGCAGTACTTC. It is translated as CAWSRAVALYEQYF.

V usage is TRBV7-9 and J usage is TRBJ2-2; D unresolved. The CDR3 extends over 17 amino acids. Germline V gene sequence: CDR1 SEHNR, CDR2 FQNEAQ (reference sequence). Trimming took 5 bases from V and 5 from J, leaving 21 bases between them. The CDR3 loop reads CASSVLGVSAWTGELFF. CDR3 DNA sequence: TGTGCCAGCAGCGTGCTTGGGGTATCGGCCTGGACCGGGGAGCTGTTTTTT.

The V and J genes are TRBV29-1 and TRBJ2-7; no clear D gene. Trimming left V 4 bases short and J 1 base short, with 11 bases between. The CDR3 is 13 residues long. CDR1 is SQVTM and CDR2 is ANQGSEA in the germline V gene. The CDR3 is CSVAPSISYEQYF. The CDR3 DNA follows: TGCAGCGTTGCTCCATCAATTTCCTACGAGCAGTACTTC.

The rearrangement links TRBV27 to TRBJ2-1; D is ambiguous. The V and J ends lost 2 bases and 10 bases respectively, with 21 bases between them. The CDR3 length is 16 residues. Germline lookup yields CDR1 MNHEY and CDR2 SMNVEV (reference sequence). The CDR3 nucleotides are TGTGCCAGCAGTTTAGGTGTAGGTACCTTGGAACCCGAGCAGTTCTTC. Amino acid sequence: CASSLGVGTLEPEQFF.

The chain carries TRBV6-1 and TRBJ1-1; D call uncertain. CDR1 MNHNS and CDR2 SASEGT come from the germline V gene. The V gene lost 8 bases and the J gene lost 8 bases, with 15 bases spanning the gap. This CDR3 is built from 12 residues. The CDR3 spells CASGGSWLEAFF. CDR3 DNA: TGTGCCAGCGGAGGATCGTGGTTAGAAGCTTTCTTT.

This clone showed up just a few times. The same CDR3 is also encoded by other DNA sequences in this sample. The chain is built from TRBV27 and TRBJ2-1, with 9 bases lining up with TRBD2. The germline V gene encodes CDR1 MNHEY and CDR2 SMNVEV (reference sequence). V shed 2 bases, J shed 2 bases, and the junction held 1 base outside the gene matches. This CDR3 spans 15 amino acids. The chain's CDR3 is CASSLAGGPYNEQFF. CDR3 nucleotide sequence: TGTGCCAGCAGTTTAGCGGGAGGGCCCTACAATGAGCAGTTCTTC.

On this clone: Within the sample, other DNA sequences also encode this same CDR3. This sequence joins TRBV7-9 and TRBJ1-5; D perhaps matches TRBD1 (6 bases). Germline V gives CDR1 SEHNR, CDR2 FQNEAQ (reference sequence). V lost 2 bases and J 5 bases, leaving 7 bases between the germline ends. The CDR3 has 13 residues. This CDR3 reads CASSLSGDQPQHF. The CDR3 DNA reads TGTGCCAGCAGCTTATCAGGGGATCAGCCCCAGCATTTT.

This chain connects TRBV7-2 to TRBJ2-3; the D gene is possibly TRBD1 (6 bases). Per germline, CDR1 SGHTA and CDR2 FQGNSA. The V end lost 3 bases, the J end lost 6 bases, and 13 bases lay between the germline ends. The CDR3 has 14 residues. The CDR3 DNA follows: TGTGCCAGCAGCTTCCCGGACAGACCGGATACGCAGTATTTT. This encodes CASSFPDRPDTQYF.

V and J are TRBV6-5 and TRBJ2-3, with D uncertain. The CDR3 runs 16 residues. The V gene lost 0 bases and the J gene lost 4 bases, with 14 bases spanning the gap. Germline values: CDR1 MNHEY, CDR2 SVGAGI. The CDR3 sequence is CASSYSKVLSADTQYF. DNA for the CDR3: TGTGCCAGCAGTTACTCGAAGGTCCTGAGTGCAGATACGCAGTATTTT.

This chain links TRBV4-3 with TRBJ1-4, with D unclear. Germline lookup yields CDR1 LGHNA and CDR2 YSLEER. V was trimmed by 1 base and J by 8 bases, leaving 14 bases between them. This CDR3 is 15 amino acids long. CDR3 sequence: CASSQGTADTEKLFF. The DNA for the CDR3 is TGCGCCAGCAGCCAAGGTACAGCAGATACCGAAAAACTGTTTTTT.

As for this clone: Other DNA sequences in this specimen translate into the identical CDR3. This chain links TRBV27 with TRBJ1-2, with 7 bases fitting TRBD1. With 5 bases clipped from V and 0 bases from J, the junction kept 6 bases outside the gene matches. Germline V CDR1 and CDR2: MNHEY, SMNVEV (reference sequence). The CDR3 has 15 amino acids. The CDR3 nucleotides are TGTGCCAGCAGTCCCCGGACAGGAGCTAACTATGGCTACACCTTC. It translates to CASSPRTGANYGYTF.

The chain's CDR3 is CASSIAALQEAFF. As DNA, the CDR3 is TGTGCCAGTAGTATAGCGGCACTCCAGGAAGCTTTCTTT. The gene calls are TRBV19 and TRBJ1-1; D call uncertain. Germline lookup yields CDR1 LNHDA and CDR2 SQIVND (reference sequence). The CDR3 spans 13 residues. The V and J ends lost 1 base and 8 bases respectively, with 11 bases between them.

The chain combines TRBV29-1 with TRBJ2-5, with D hard to call. CDR1 and CDR2 from the germline V gene are SQVTM and ANQGSEA. V was shortened by 3 bases and J by 5 bases, with 4 bases between the two germline ends. This CDR3 region has 10 residues. CDR3 amino acids: CSVDTETQYF. In DNA form, the CDR3 reads TGCAGCGTTGATACGGAGACCCAGTACTTC. Variable domain in full (rest from reference TRBV29-1 and TRBJ2-5): SAVISQKPSRDICQRGTSLTIQCQVDSQVTMMFWYRQQPGQSLTLIATANQGSEATYESGFVIDKFPISRPNLTFSTLTVSNMSPEDSSIYLCSVDTETQYFGPGTRLLVL.

This clone was recorded once. The gene calls are TRBV19 and TRBJ2-2, with TRBD2 matching over 7 bases. The CDR3 length is 17 residues. Losses at the gene ends were 6 bases for V and 7 bases for J; bases not matched to a gene: 17. The germline V gene has CDR1 LNHDA and CDR2 SQIVND (reference sequence). The CDR3 is CASRLYHLAELGGELFF. CDR3 nucleotide sequence: TGTGCCAGTAGGTTATATCACCTAGCGGAATTGGGCGGGGAGCTGTTTTTT.

This clone showed up just once. The chain combines TRBV28 with TRBJ1-2; D is unresolved. Germline CDR1 MDHEN, CDR2 SYDVKM. Trimming removed 7 bases at V and 5 bases at J, with 14 bases between. The CDR3 is 13 amino acids. Written as DNA, the CDR3 is TGTGCCAGCACCTCAAACTGGGGTTATGGCTACACCTTC. Amino acids: CASTSNWGYGYTF.

The rearrangement joins TRBV28 to TRBJ2-7, with 9 bases aligning to TRBD1. V was pared by 7 bases and J by 1 base, with 5 bases of the junction left unmatched. CDR1 MDHEN and CDR2 SYDVKM come from the germline V gene. The CDR3 has 14 amino acids. Here the CDR3 DNA reads TGTGCCAGCAATGAACAGGGGGCATCCTACGAGCAGTACTTC. Amino acid sequence: CASNEQGASYEQYF.